These 13 T cell receptor beta chains share one sample of origin, sequenced in a study of blood T cell repertoires in COVID-19. Data came from immunoSEQ multiplex PCR; TCRdb stores just in-frame clones and leaves some out. The table has over 150,000 clones, approximately 81% seen once. Material: peripheral blood. All receptors come from a man aged 18 to 30 with active or convalescent COVID-19.

The V call is TRBV7-6, the J call TRBJ1-3; 8 bases match TRBD1. J lost 0 bases, V lost 3 bases, and 10 bases had no gene match. Germline V gene data show CDR1 as SGHVS and CDR2 as FNYEAQ. The CDR3 totals 18 residues. CDR3 DNA: TGTGCCAGCAGCTTCCAGGGGGCGAGCCTGATCTCTGGAAACACCATATATTTT. Amino acids: CASSFQGASLISGNTIYF.

The rearrangement uses TRBV7-3 and TRBJ2-3; D unclear. Trimming cost V 6 bases and J 1 base, with 8 bases left between them. CDR3 length equals 13 residues. The germline V gene has CDR1 SGHTA and CDR2 FQGTGA. The CDR3 loop reads CASRASRTDTQYF. Here the CDR3 DNA reads TGTGCCAGCAGAGCGAGCCGCACAGATACGCAGTATTTT.

The chain couples TRBV6-5 to TRBJ1-2, with TRBD1 as a possible D gene (5 bases). Trimming stripped 2 bases from V and 8 bases from J, with 12 bases between. The length of the CDR3 is 13 residues. Germline CDR1 MNHEY, CDR2 SVGAGI. CDR3 protein: CASSYRQSGGYTF. The CDR3 DNA reads as TGTGCCAGCAGTTACCGACAGTCTGGGGGCTACACCTTC.

The chain's CDR3 is CASSVEGGPVQETQYF. As DNA, the CDR3 is TGTGCCAGCAGCGTGGAGGGAGGGCCTGTACAAGAGACCCAGTACTTC. The chain couples TRBV9 to TRBJ2-5, with 7 bases fitting TRBD2. Looked up from germline, CDR1 is SGDLS and CDR2 is YYNGEE. The CDR3 is made up of 16 amino acids. V trimming: 2 bases; J trimming: 2 bases; junction bases outside the gene matches: 9. Drawing the rest from reference TRBV9 and TRBJ2-5, the complete variable domain is DSGVTQTPKHLITATGQRVTLRCSPRSGDLSVYWYQQSLDQGLQFLIQYYNGEERAKGNILERFSAQQFPDLHSELNLSSLELGDSALYFCASSVEGGPVQETQYFGPGTRLLVL.

V gene TRBV9 combines with J gene TRBJ2-1; TRBD2 matches at 12 bases. Germline-derived CDR1 and CDR2 are SGDLS and YYNGEE. Unmatched junction bases numbered 11, after V lost 6 bases and J lost 7 bases. The CDR3 runs 16 residues. CDR3 DNA sequence: TGTGCCAGCACCCGGACTAGCGGGAATGCAGATAATGAGCAGTTCTTC. Protein: CASTRTSGNADNEQFF.

CDR3: CASRPGQSSNYGYTF. CDR3 coding DNA: TGTGCCAGCAGGCCGGGACAGTCCTCTAACTATGGCTACACCTTC. The chain is built from TRBV6-5 and TRBJ1-2, with 7 bases fitting TRBD1. CDR1 is MNHEY and CDR2 is SVGAGI in the germline V gene. The CDR3 sequence is 15 residues long. Trimming took 6 bases from V and 0 from J; bases not matched to a gene: 7.

This rearrangement joins TRBV28 to TRBJ1-2, with D unclear. Trimming took off 3 bases at V and 0 bases at J, with 8 bases between the two ends. This CDR3 is built from 14 residues. In germline, CDR1 is MDHEN, CDR2 SYDVKM. The CDR3: CASSLNRANYGYTF. The CDR3, as DNA: TGTGCCAGCAGTTTGAACAGAGCTAACTATGGCTACACCTTC.

The V call is TRBV25-1, the J call TRBJ1-2; D is perhaps TRBD1 (6 bases). The CDR3 runs 11 residues. Deletions cut 6 bases from V and 5 bases from J, with 7 bases between. Germline assignment: CDR1 MGHDK and CDR2 SYGVNS. CDR3 residues: CASSTGYGYTF. The CDR3 DNA reads as TGTGCCAGCAGCACAGGGTATGGCTACACCTTC.

This CDR3 reads CASRYRQDSPLHF. The CDR3 coding sequence is TGTGCCAGCAGATATCGACAGGATTCACCCCTCCACTTT. This rearrangement joins TRBV6-6 to TRBJ1-6; D possibly corresponds to TRBD1 (6 bases). The germline gives CDR1 MNHNY, CDR2 SVGAGI (reference sequence). The CDR3 runs 13 residues. V lost 6 bases and J 8 bases, leaving 11 bases between the germline ends.

V gene TRBV7-8 combines with J gene TRBJ2-2; 12 positions agree with TRBD2. Germline loops: CDR1 SGHVS, CDR2 FQNEAQ. The CDR3 totals 17 residues. Losses at the gene ends were 4 bases for V and 6 bases for J; bases not matched to a gene: 9. The CDR3 here is CASSSRRLAGVPGELFF. The CDR3 region has the DNA TGTGCCAGCAGCTCTCGTAGACTAGCGGGAGTACCCGGGGAGCTGTTTTTT.

V is TRBV30 and J is TRBJ2-7; D remains unclear. The length of the CDR3 is 11 residues. Looked up from germline, CDR1 is GTSNPN and CDR2 is SVGIG (reference sequence). V was pared by 3 bases and J by 3 bases, with 6 bases between. CDR3: CAWRYSYEQYF. For the CDR3, the DNA is TGTGCCTGGAGGTATAGCTACGAGCAGTACTTC.

This clone came up once. The V and J genes are TRBV5-5 and TRBJ1-5; 7 nucleotides line up with TRBD1. From germline, CDR1 is SGHKS and CDR2 YYEKEE (reference sequence). J gave up 7 bases and V 2 bases, and 3 bases lay outside the gene matches. The CDR3 is 13 amino acids. CDR3 residues: CASSFQGGQPQHF. The CDR3 DNA is TGTGCCAGCAGCTTTCAGGGGGGACAGCCCCAGCATTTT.

J is TRBJ2-7 and V is TRBV6-2 or TRBV6-3; TRBD1 might be the D (6 bases). Trimming cost V 4 bases and J 6 bases, with 13 bases left between them. Germline V gives CDR1 MNHEY, CDR2 SVGEGT. CDR3 length equals 13 residues. The CDR3 DNA sequence: TGTGCCAGCAGTTCACAAACAGGGACCGAGCAGTACTTC. This codes for CASSSQTGTEQYF.